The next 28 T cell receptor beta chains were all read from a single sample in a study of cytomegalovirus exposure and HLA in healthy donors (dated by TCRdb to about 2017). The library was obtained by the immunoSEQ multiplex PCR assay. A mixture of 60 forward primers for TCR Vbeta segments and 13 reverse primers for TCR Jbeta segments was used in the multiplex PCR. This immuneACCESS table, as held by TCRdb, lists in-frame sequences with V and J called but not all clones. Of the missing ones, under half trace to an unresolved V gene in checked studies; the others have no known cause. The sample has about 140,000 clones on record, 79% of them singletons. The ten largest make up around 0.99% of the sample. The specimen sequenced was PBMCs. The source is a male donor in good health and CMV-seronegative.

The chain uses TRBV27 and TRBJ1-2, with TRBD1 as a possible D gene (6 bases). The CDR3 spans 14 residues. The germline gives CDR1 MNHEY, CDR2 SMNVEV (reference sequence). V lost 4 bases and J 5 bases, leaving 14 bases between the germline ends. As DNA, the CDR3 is TGTGCCAGCAGTTCACCCAAACAGGGTTATGGCTACACCTTC. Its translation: CASSSPKQGYGYTF.

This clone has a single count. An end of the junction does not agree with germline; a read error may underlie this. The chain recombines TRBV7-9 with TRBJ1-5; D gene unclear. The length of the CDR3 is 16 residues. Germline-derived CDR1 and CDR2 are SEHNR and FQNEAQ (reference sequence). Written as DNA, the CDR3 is TGTTCCAGCAGCCAAGACTATGGTGGGTTTAATCAGCCCCAGCATTTT. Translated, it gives CSSSQDYGGFNQPQHF.

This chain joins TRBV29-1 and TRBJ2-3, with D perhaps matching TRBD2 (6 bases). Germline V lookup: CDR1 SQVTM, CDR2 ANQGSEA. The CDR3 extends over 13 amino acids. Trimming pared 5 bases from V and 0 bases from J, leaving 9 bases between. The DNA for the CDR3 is TGCAGCGTTACTCGGGGGAGCACAGATACGCAGTATTTT. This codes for CSVTRGSTDTQYF.

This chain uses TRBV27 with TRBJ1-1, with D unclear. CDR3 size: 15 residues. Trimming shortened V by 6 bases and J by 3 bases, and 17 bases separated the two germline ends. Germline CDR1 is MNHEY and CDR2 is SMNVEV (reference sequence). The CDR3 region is CASSLTPERDTEAFF. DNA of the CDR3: TGTGCCAGCAGCCTTACCCCCGAGAGGGACACTGAAGCTTTCTTT.

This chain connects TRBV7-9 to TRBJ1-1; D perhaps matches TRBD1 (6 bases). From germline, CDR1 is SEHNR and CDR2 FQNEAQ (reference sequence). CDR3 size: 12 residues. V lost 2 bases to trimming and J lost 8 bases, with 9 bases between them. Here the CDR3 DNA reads TGTGCCAGCAGCTTAACCGGGACAGAAGCTTTCTTT. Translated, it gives CASSLTGTEAFF.

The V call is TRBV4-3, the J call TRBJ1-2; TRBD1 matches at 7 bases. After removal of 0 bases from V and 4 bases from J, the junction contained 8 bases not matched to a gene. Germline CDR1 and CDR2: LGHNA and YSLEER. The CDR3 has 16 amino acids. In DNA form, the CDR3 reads TGCGCCAGCAGCCAAGAAGGAGGGGGCAGGATCTATGGCTACACCTTC. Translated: CASSQEGGGRIYGYTF.

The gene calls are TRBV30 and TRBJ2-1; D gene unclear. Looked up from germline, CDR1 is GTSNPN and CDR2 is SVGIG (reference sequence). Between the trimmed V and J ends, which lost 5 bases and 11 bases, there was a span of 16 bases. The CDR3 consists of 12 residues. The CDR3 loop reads CAWALSGSKQFF. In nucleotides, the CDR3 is TGTGCCTGGGCTCTTTCCGGGTCCAAGCAGTTCTTC.

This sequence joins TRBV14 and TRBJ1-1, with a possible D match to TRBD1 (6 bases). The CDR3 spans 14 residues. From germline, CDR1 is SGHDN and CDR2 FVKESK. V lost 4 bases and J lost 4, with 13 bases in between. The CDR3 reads CASSRQGWGTEAFF. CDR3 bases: TGTGCCAGCAGCCGGCAGGGGTGGGGCACTGAAGCTTTCTTT.

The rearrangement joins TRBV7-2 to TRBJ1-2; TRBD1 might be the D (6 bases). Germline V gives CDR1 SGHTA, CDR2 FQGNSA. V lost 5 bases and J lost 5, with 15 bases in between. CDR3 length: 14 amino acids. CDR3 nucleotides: TGTGCCAGCAGCCCCCAAGGGGGTGATTATGGCTACACCTTC. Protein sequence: CASSPQGGDYGYTF.

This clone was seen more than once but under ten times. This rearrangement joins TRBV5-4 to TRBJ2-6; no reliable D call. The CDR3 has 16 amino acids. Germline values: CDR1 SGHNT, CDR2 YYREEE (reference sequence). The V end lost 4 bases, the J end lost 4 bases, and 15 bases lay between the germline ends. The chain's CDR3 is CASSPGSGWGANVLTF. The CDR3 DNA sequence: TGTGCCAGCAGCCCAGGAAGTGGTTGGGGGGCCAACGTCCTGACTTTC.

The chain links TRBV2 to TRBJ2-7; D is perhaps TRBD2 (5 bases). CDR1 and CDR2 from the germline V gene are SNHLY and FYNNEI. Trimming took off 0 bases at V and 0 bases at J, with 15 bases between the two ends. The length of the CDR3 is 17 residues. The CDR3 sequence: CASSEAEEGLTSYEQYF. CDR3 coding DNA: TGTGCCAGCAGTGAAGCGGAGGAAGGCCTCACCTCCTACGAGCAGTACTTC.

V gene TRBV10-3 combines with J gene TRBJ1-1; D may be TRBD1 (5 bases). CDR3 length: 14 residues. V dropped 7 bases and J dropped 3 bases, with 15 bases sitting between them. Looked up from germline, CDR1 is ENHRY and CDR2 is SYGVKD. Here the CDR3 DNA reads TGTGCCATCACCGAACGACAGACAGACACTGAAGCTTTCTTT. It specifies CAITERQTDTEAFF.

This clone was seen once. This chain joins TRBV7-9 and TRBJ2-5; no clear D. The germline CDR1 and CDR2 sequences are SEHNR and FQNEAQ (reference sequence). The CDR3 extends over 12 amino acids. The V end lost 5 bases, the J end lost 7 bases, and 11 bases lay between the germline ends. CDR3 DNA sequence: TGTGCCAGCAGCCCCTCACGCGGGACCCAGTACTTC. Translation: CASSPSRGTQYF.

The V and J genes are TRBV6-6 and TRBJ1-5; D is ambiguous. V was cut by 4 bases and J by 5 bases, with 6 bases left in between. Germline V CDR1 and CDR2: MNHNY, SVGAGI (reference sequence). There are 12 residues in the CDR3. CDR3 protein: CASSSVDQPQHF. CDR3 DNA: TGTGCCAGCAGTTCAGTTGATCAGCCCCAGCATTTT.

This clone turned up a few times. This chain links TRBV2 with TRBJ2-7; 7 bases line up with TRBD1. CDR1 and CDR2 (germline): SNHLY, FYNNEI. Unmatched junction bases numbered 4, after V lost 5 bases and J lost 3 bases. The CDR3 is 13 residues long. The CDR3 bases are TGTGCCAGCAGTTACAGGGGCAGCTACGAGCAGTACTTC. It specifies CASSYRGSYEQYF.

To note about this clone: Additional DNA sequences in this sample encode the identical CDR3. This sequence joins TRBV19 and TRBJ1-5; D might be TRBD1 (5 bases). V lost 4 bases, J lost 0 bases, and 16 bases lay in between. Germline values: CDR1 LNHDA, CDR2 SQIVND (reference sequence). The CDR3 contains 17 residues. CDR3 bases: TGTGCCAGTAGTACTCGTCGGACACCTTATAGCAATCAGCCCCAGCATTTT. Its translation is CASSTRRTPYSNQPQHF.

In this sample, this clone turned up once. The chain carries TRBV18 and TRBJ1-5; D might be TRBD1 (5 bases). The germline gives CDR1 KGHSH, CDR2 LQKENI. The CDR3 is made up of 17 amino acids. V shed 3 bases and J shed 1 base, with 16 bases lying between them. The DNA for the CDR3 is TGTGCCAGCTCACCCCGGGGGGGAGAGAGGAGCAATCAGCCCCAGCATTTT. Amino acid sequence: CASSPRGGERSNQPQHF.

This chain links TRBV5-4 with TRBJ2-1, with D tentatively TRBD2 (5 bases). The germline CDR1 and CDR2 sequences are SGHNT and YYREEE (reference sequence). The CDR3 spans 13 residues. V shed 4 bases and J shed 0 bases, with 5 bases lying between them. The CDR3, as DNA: TGTGCCAGCAGCACTAGCTCCTACAATGAGCAGTTCTTC. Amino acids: CASSTSSYNEQFF.

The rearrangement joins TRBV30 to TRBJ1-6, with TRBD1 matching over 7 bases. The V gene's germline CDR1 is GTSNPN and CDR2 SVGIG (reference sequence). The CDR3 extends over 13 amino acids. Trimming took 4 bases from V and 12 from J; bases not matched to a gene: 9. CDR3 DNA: TGTGCCTGGAACCTCCGGCCAGGGGGACCCCTCCACTTT. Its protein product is CAWNLRPGGPLHF.

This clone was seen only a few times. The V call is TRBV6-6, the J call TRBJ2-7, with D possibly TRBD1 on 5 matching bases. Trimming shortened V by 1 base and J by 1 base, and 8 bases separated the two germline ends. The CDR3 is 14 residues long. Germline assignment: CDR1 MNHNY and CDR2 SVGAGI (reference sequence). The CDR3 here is CASSYFQGSYEQYF. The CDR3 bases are TGTGCCAGCAGTTACTTTCAGGGATCCTACGAGCAGTACTTC.

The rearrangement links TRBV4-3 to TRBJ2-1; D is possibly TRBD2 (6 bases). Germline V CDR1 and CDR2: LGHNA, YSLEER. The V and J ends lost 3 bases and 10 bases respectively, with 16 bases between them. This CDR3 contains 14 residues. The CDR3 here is CASSHTGTPTEQFF. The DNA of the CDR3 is TGCGCCAGCAGCCATACCGGGACTCCAACGGAGCAGTTCTTC.

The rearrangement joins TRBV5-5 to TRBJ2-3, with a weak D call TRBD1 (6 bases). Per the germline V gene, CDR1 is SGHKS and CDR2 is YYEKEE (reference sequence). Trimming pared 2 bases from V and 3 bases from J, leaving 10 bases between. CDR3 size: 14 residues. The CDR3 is CASSLQGSTDTQYF. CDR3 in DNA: TGTGCCAGCAGCTTACAGGGATCTACAGATACGCAGTATTTT.

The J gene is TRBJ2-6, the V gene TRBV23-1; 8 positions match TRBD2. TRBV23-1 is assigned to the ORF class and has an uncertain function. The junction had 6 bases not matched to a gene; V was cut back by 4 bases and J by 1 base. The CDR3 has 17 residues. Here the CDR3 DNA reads TGCGCCAGCAGTCCCCTAGCGGGTGAGTCTGGGGCCAACGTCCTGACTTTC. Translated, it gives CASSPLAGESGANVLTF.

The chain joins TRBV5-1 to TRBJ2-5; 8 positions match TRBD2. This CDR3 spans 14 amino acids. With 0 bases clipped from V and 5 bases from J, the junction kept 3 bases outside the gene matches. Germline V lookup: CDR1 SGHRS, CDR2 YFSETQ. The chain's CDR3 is CASSLGLAWETQYF. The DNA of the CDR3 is TGCGCCAGCAGCTTGGGACTAGCGTGGGAGACCCAGTACTTC.

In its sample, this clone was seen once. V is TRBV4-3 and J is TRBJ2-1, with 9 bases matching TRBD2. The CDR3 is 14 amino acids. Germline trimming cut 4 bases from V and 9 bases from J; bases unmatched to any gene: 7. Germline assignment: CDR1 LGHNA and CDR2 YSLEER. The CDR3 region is CASSPGLAELEQFF. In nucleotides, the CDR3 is TGCGCCAGCAGCCCGGGACTAGCCGAACTTGAGCAGTTCTTC.

Here the CDR3 reads CASSFQQNQPQHF. Here the CDR3 DNA reads TGTGCCAGCAGCTTTCAACAGAATCAGCCCCAGCATTTT. V is TRBV11-2 and J is TRBJ1-5; D call uncertain. Trimming left V 3 bases short and J 4 bases short, with 7 bases between. The CDR3 spans 13 residues. Looked up from germline, CDR1 is SGHAT and CDR2 is FQNNGV.

The CDR3 here is CASSVERSEQFF. In DNA, the CDR3 is TGTGCCAGCAGCGTAGAGAGGAGTGAGCAGTTCTTC. The chain combines TRBV9 with TRBJ2-1; D gene uncertain. Trimming pared 0 bases from V and 9 bases from J, leaving 7 bases between. This CDR3 comprises 12 residues. Germline V gene lookup returns CDR1 SGDLS and CDR2 YYNGEE. Complete variable domain (other parts from reference TRBV9 and TRBJ2-1): DSGVTQTPKHLITATGQRVTLRCSPRSGDLSVYWYQQSLDQGLQFLIQYYNGEERAKGNILERFSAQQFPDLHSELNLSSLELGDSALYFCASSVERSEQFFGPGTRLTVL.

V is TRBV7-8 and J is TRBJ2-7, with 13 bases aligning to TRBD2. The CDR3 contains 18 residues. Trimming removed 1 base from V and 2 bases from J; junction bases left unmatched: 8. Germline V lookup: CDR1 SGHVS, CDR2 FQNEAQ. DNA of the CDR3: TGTGCCAGCAGCTTAGGACTAGCGGGGGGCTCACCACCCTACGAGCAGTACTTC. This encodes CASSLGLAGGSPPYEQYF.